These T cell receptor beta chains were read from a single sample in a study of neoadjuvant anti-PD-1 for oral cavity cancer. Sequenced by immunoSEQ multiplex PCR; TCRdb stores in-frame clones only, minus some. The profile shows some 15,000 clones, about three quarters of them singletons. The source material was PBMCs, sampled after nivolumab (anti-PD-1) treatment. These receptors came from a person aged 35-80 years with oral cavity squamous cell carcinoma. CDR3s include the opening cysteine and the closing phenylalanine or tryptophan. D genes are given only for firm matches. The listing skips clone size in some rows; elsewhere it reads once, few, many or a size class.

>TRBJ1-1|NA|TRBV11-3|NA
CASSFGAGTEAFF
TGTGCCAGCAGCTTTGGTGCGGGGACTGAAGCTTTCTTT
>TRBJ2-7|TRBD1|TRBV11-2|few
CASSLSTGGGLPYEQYF
TGTGCCAGCAGCTTAAGTACAGGGGGCGGACTTCCCTACGAGCAGTACTTC
>TRBJ1-2|TRBD1|TRBV6-4|NA
CASSDTGGYGYTF
TGTGCCAGCAGTGACACAGGGGGCTATGGCTACACCTTC
>TRBJ1-5|TRBD1|TRBV5-4|NA
CASSKTGDGQPQHF
TGTGCCAGCAGCAAAACAGGGGACGGGCAGCCCCAGCATTTT
>TRBJ2-1|NA|TRBV19|NA
CASSINQGDGEQFF
TGTGCCAGTAGTATAAACCAAGGGGATGGTGAGCAGTTCTTC
>TRBJ2-3|NA|TRBV4-2|once
CASSQELSWASTDTQYF
TGTGCCAGCAGCCAGGAACTATCTTGGGCGAGCACAGATACGCAGTATTTT
>TRBJ2-7|NA|TRBV11-2|NA
CASSFTSDSSYEQYF
TGTGCCAGCAGCTTTACCTCGGACAGCTCCTACGAGCAGTACTTC
>TRBJ1-1|TRBD1|TRBV9|NA
CASSRDRGTEAFF
TGTGCCAGCAGCCGGGACAGGGGAACTGAAGCTTTCTTT
>TRBJ1-2|TRBD1|TRBV19|NA
CASTITGVPNYGYTF
TGTGCCAGTACCATTACAGGGGTTCCGAACTATGGCTACACCTTC
>TRBJ2-2|TRBD1|TRBV10-1|NA
CASSKGQGNTGELFF
TGCGCCAGCAGTAAGGGACAGGGGAACACCGGGGAGCTGTTTTTT
>TRBJ1-5|TRBD1|TRBV2|NA
CASSATGTGYQPQHF
TGTGCCAGCAGCGCTACCGGGACAGGCTATCAGCCCCAGCATTTT
>TRBJ1-1|TRBD1|TRBV18|NA
CASSPPGQGVRGTEAFF
TGTGCCAGCTCTCCTCCGGGACAGGGTGTCCGGGGCACTGAAGCTTTCTTT
>TRBJ2-1|NA|TRBV9|NA
CASSGLLAHYNEQFF
TGTGCCAGCAGCGGACTCCTAGCGCACTACAATGAGCAGTTCTTC
>TRBJ2-7|TRBD1|TRBV2|NA
CASRGQGSEQYF
TGTGCCAGCAGGGGACAGGGTAGCGAGCAGTACTTC
>TRBJ1-6|NA|TRBV4-1|NA
CASSQDPSGNSYNSPLHF
TGCGCCAGCAGCCAAGACCCCAGTGGGAACTCCTATAATTCACCCCTCCACTTT
>TRBJ2-3|TRBD1|TRBV18|few
CASSPPTGAPYTDTQYF
TGTGCCAGCTCACCACCGACAGGGGCCCCCTACACAGATACGCAGTATTTT
>TRBJ2-7|NA|TRBV2|few
CASSDYSDSDEQYF
TGTGCCAGCAGTGATTATAGCGACAGCGACGAGCAGTACTTC
>TRBJ2-2|TRBD2|TRBV27|once
CASSLSFGLAGELFF
TGTGCCAGCAGTTTATCATTTGGACTAGCCGGGGAGCTGTTTTTT
>TRBJ2-5|NA|TRBV9|NA
CASSATPRGAQETQYF
TGTGCCAGCAGCGCAACCCCTAGGGGGGCCCAAGAGACCCAGTACTTC
>TRBJ1-1|NA|TRBV7-6|NA
CASSLDRNTEAFF
TGTGCCAGCAGCTTGGACAGGAACACTGAAGCTTTCTTT
>TRBJ1-4|NA|TRBV5-6|NA
CASSLTSRQVVDEKLFF
TGTGCCAGCAGCTTGACCTCTAGACAGGTTGTAGATGAAAAACTGTTTTTT
>TRBJ2-3|NA|TRBV30|NA
CAWSVNTDTQYF
TGTGCCTGGAGTGTAAACACAGATACGCAGTATTTT
>TRBJ1-2|NA|TRBV7-2|NA
CASSLAQMVGKEGYTF
TGTGCCAGCAGCTTAGCCCAAATGGTGGGTAAGGAGGGCTACACCTTC
>TRBJ1-4|TRBD1|TRBV5-8|NA
CASSLQGATNEKLFF
TGTGCCAGCAGCTTACAGGGGGCCACTAATGAAAAACTGTTTTTT
>TRBJ2-3|NA|TRBV7-2|NA
CASSYSHRTDTQYF
TGTGCCAGCAGCTACTCCCACAGAACAGATACGCAGTATTTT
>TRBJ2-7|NA|TRBV5-8|NA
CASSSRRGAEQYF
TGTGCCAGCAGCTCGCGTAGAGGGGCCGAGCAGTACTTC
>TRBJ1-5|TRBD1|TRBV6-5|NA
CASSSRQGSNQPQHF
TGTGCCAGCAGTTCACGACAGGGTAGCAATCAGCCCCAGCATTTT
>TRBJ1-1|TRBD1|TRBV10-2|NA
CASSGQGAGNTEAFF
TGCGCCAGCAGTGGGCAGGGGGCGGGCAACACTGAAGCTTTCTTT
>TRBJ2-3|NA|TRBV2|NA
CASRALVLNTQYF
TGTGCCAGCAGGGCACTAGTCTTGAATACGCAGTATTTT
>TRBJ2-3|NA|TRBV10-1|NA
CATSAGYGTDTQYF
TGCGCCACCTCGGCGGGGTACGGCACAGATACGCAGTATTTT
>TRBJ1-2|NA|TRBV15|NA
CATSMPGRANYGYTF
TGTGCCACCAGCATGCCAGGGAGAGCTAACTATGGCTACACCTTC
>TRBJ2-5|TRBD2|TRBV6-1|NA
CASREGRETQYF
TGTGCCAGCCGGGAGGGACGAGAGACCCAGTACTTC
>TRBJ1-3|NA|TRBV2|NA
CASSYISGNTIYF
TGTGCCAGCAGCTACATCTCTGGAAACACCATATATTTT
>TRBJ2-1|NA|TRBV10-3|NA
CAISESEGPFDEQFF
TGTGCCATCAGTGAGTCTGAGGGACCTTTTGATGAGCAGTTCTTC
>TRBJ2-5|NA|TRBV6-6|once
CASSYGLTGQGETQYF
TGTGCCAGCAGTTACGGTTTAACGGGCCAGGGGGAGACCCAGTACTTC
>TRBJ2-3|NA|TRBV9|few
CASSVGRGQDTQYF
TGTGCCAGCAGCGTAGGGAGGGGGCAAGATACGCAGTATTTT
>TRBJ2-7|NA|TRBV7-9|NA
CASSLGTLSSYEQYF
TGTGCCAGCAGCTTAGGGACCCTGAGCTCCTACGAGCAGTACTTC
>TRBJ2-3|TRBD2|TRBV19|once
CASSGGTSGRGDTQYF
TGTGCCAGTAGTGGAGGGACTAGCGGGAGGGGAGATACGCAGTATTTT
>TRBJ2-5|TRBD2|TRBV7-8|NA
CASSLGLAGNQETQYF
TGTGCCAGCAGCTTAGGGTTAGCGGGAAATCAAGAGACCCAGTACTTC
>TRBJ1-5|NA|TRBV4-2|NA
CASSQDVGVGNQPQHF
TGTGCCAGCAGCCAAGATGTCGGGGTAGGCAATCAGCCCCAGCATTTT
>TRBJ2-1|NA|TRBV19|few
CASSTGDEQFF
TGTGCCAGTAGTACAGGGGATGAGCAGTTCTTC
>TRBJ2-7|NA|TRBV4-2|NA
CASSLLRGSYEQYF
TGTGCCAGCAGCCTCCTGCGTGGCTCCTACGAGCAGTACTTC
>TRBJ2-3|TRBD2|TRBV4-1|NA
CASSRGLAQGADTQYF
TGCGCCAGCAGCCGGGGACTAGCGCAGGGCGCAGATACGCAGTATTTT
>TRBJ2-3|NA|TRBV5-6|NA
CASSGRTVTDTQYF
TGTGCCAGCAGCGGGCGGACAGTCACAGATACGCAGTATTTT
>TRBJ2-7|TRBD1|TRBV28|NA
CASSGGRTGLTYEQYF
TGTGCCAGCAGTGGAGGAAGGACAGGACTCACCTACGAGCAGTACTTC
>TRBJ1-1|TRBD1|TRBV6-1|NA
CASKWDRLLIEAFF
TGTGCCAGCAAGTGGGACAGACTCCTGATTGAAGCTTTCTTT
>TRBJ2-3|TRBD2|TRBV30|NA
CAWSVRSGRASRTDTQYF
TGTGCCTGGAGTGTACGAAGCGGGAGGGCCTCTCGCACAGATACGCAGTATTTT
>TRBJ2-2|NA|TRBV30|NA
CAWNYNTGELFF
TGTGCCTGGAACTACAACACCGGGGAGCTGTTTTTT
>TRBJ2-5|NA|TRBV10-3|NA
CAISDGEETQYF
TGTGCCATCAGTGATGGGGAAGAGACCCAGTACTTC
>TRBJ1-1|NA|TRBV4-1|NA
CASSHDVRVNTEAFF
TGCGCCAGCAGCCATGACGTTAGAGTGAACACTGAAGCTTTCTTT
>TRBJ2-1|NA|TRBV14|few
CASSQFFEVFF
TGTGCCAGCAGCCAATTTTTTGAGGTGTTCTTC
>TRBJ2-3|TRBD2|TRBV30|NA
CARSGAGVTDTQYF
TGTGCCAGAAGTGGAGCGGGAGTCACAGATACGCAGTATTTT
>TRBJ1-4|NA|TRBV29-1|NA
CSVSSGAGKVF
TGCAGCGTTTCTTCCGGGGCAGGGAAGGTTTTT
>TRBJ2-5|TRBD1|TRBV20-1|NA
CSAGQGETQYF
TGCAGTGCTGGACAGGGAGAGACCCAGTACTTC
>TRBJ2-5|NA|TRBV2|once
CASNGGRFDTQYF
TGTGCCAGCAATGGGGGGCGCTTTGATACCCAGTACTTC
>TRBJ2-5|NA|TRBV10-3|NA
CAIPYPCKTESPAQETQYF
TGTGCCATCCCCTACCCCTGTAAGACGGAGTCTCCAGCGCAAGAGACCCAGTACTTC